Below are 4 T cell receptor beta chains sequenced from a single sample in a study of T cells in localized non-small cell lung cancer. TCRdb's copy holds only in-frame clones and misses some; the assay was immunoSEQ multiplex PCR. The data contain about 52,000 clones, roughly 86% of them singletons. This specimen consisted of PBMCs, obtained before any cancer treatment. These receptors originate from a female donor with stage II lung adenocarcinoma.

The V call is TRBV2, the J call TRBJ1-5; D is possibly TRBD1 (5 bases). The CDR3 is 16 amino acids. Germline V gene data show CDR1 as SNHLY and CDR2 as FYNNEI. Trimming cost V 0 bases and J 5 bases, with 14 bases left between them. This CDR3 is CASSEAGRDLDQPQHF. In DNA, the CDR3 is TGTGCCAGCAGTGAAGCGGGCAGGGACCTCGATCAGCCCCAGCATTTT.

V gene TRBV6-1 combines with J gene TRBJ1-2; D might be TRBD1 (5 bases). Germline CDR1 reads MNHNS; CDR2 reads SASEGT. Trimming removed 7 bases from V and 8 bases from J, with 17 bases in between. The CDR3 spans 13 residues. In DNA form, the CDR3 reads TGTGCCAGCATGGCCGCCTCAGGGAGCGGCTACACCTTC. This gives the protein CASMAASGSGYTF.

V usage is TRBV2 and J usage is TRBJ2-7; no definite D call. The V end was cut by 0 bases, the J end by 5 bases, with 5 bases between. CDR3 length equals 12 residues. Germline assignment: CDR1 SNHLY and CDR2 FYNNEI. CDR3 sequence reads: CASSEAGNEQYF. The CDR3 bases are TGTGCCAGCAGTGAAGCGGGGAACGAGCAGTACTTC.

The chain employs TRBV5-1 and TRBJ2-7; D uncertain. The length of the CDR3 is 12 residues. Trimming removed 0 bases from V and 6 bases from J, with 7 bases in between. CDR1 SGHRS and CDR2 YFSETQ come from the germline V gene. CDR3 loop: CASSLEKSEQYF. For the CDR3, the DNA is TGCGCCAGCAGCTTGGAGAAGTCCGAGCAGTACTTC.